One T cell receptor beta chain is described in this entry. The V and J ends lost 5 bases and 6 bases, in that order; junction bases with no gene match: 6. Germline V CDR1 and CDR2: LNHDA, SQIVND (reference sequence). This CDR3 is 14 amino acids long. Repertoires were generated with immunoSEQ multiplex PCR, while TCRdb's copy carries only in-frame clones and drops some. The sample lists under 200,000 clones; about nine tenths were seen once. The data are from a study of control samples from healthy donors and cancer patients. This chain links TRBV19 with TRBJ1-5; the match to TRBD1 covers 8 bases. The origin of this receptor is a woman in her twenties or thirties in good health. Material: blood. In nucleotides, the CDR3 is TGTGCCAGTAGTTGGCAGGGGGCCGGTCAGCCCCAGCATTTT. The encoded protein is CASSWQGAGQPQHF.